Listed below are T cell receptor beta chains from one sample, sequenced in a study of response to subunit inactivated influenza vaccine. TCRdb re-derived calls from the RT-PCR reads in MiXCR, one entry per CDR3 protein. The profile shows 180,000 or so distinct CDR3 sequences, more than 10% of them singletons. These data also formed part of another study, on T cells expressing NK-cell markers.

The starting material was CD8+ T cells sorted from PBMCs, obtained 12 days after vaccination. The receptors derive from a man aged 50-60 years who received an inactivated influenza vaccine. CDR3s include the opening cysteine and the closing phenylalanine or tryptophan.

CDR3 length: 16; V gene: TRBV4-1; J gene: TRBJ1-3; CDR3 protein: CASSQDRSVFGNTIYF
CDR3 length: 19; V gene: TRBV11-2; J gene: TRBJ2-3; CDR3 protein: CASSLVGLAGGSGTDTQYF
CDR3 length: 15; V gene: TRBV7-9; J gene: TRBJ2-5; CDR3 protein: CASRLDRGLEETQYF
CDR3 length: 15; V gene: TRBV4-3; J gene: TRBJ2-5; CDR3 protein: CASSQSYRVWETQYF
CDR3 length: 14; V gene: TRBV29-1; J gene: TRBJ2-7; CDR3 protein: CSVIGQGIRNEQYF
CDR3 length: 18; V gene: TRBV11-1; J gene: TRBJ2-1; CDR3 protein: CASSHDASGRALWDEQFF
CDR3 length: 16; V gene: TRBV7-9; J gene: TRBJ2-7; CDR3 protein: CASSSHSGTGTYEQYF
CDR3 length: 13; V gene: TRBV6-1; J gene: TRBJ2-7; CDR3 protein: CASSLGLNYEQYF
CDR3 length: 16; V gene: TRBV20-1; J gene: TRBJ2-1; CDR3 protein: CSATQTTSGGAGEQFF
CDR3 length: 15; V gene: TRBV7-8; J gene: TRBJ1-1; CDR3 protein: CASNLTGGPHTEAFF
CDR3 length: 16; V gene: TRBV12-5; J gene: TRBJ1-6; CDR3 protein: CASRRDRGRNNSPLHF
CDR3 length: 15; V gene: TRBV6-2/TRBV6-3; J gene: TRBJ2-1; CDR3 protein: CASRWEGLRDNEQFF
CDR3 length: 13; V gene: TRBV27; J gene: TRBJ2-5; CDR3 protein: CASSSTGGETQYF
CDR3 length: 16; V gene: TRBV4-1; J gene: TRBJ2-1; CDR3 protein: CASSHSTGVLSNEQFF
CDR3 length: 15; V gene: TRBV28; J gene: TRBJ2-7; CDR3 protein: CASSQRSGHFYEQYF
CDR3 length: 15; V gene: TRBV15; J gene: TRBJ2-1; CDR3 protein: CATSRDRGSYNEQFF
CDR3 length: 14; V gene: TRBV12-3/TRBV12-4; J gene: TRBJ2-6; CDR3 protein: CASAQGAGANVLTF
CDR3 length: 16; V gene: TRBV7-9; J gene: TRBJ1-2; CDR3 protein: CASSLARGQGGYGYTF
CDR3 length: 16; V gene: TRBV9; J gene: TRBJ2-7; CDR3 protein: CASSVGAGELPYEQYF
CDR3 length: 17; V gene: TRBV6-1; J gene: TRBJ2-7; CDR3 protein: CASRMSDAQVGYYEQYF
CDR3 length: 16; V gene: TRBV11-3; J gene: TRBJ2-2; CDR3 protein: CASSSPVGGDTGELFF
CDR3 length: 11; V gene: TRBV29-1; J gene: TRBJ2-7; CDR3 protein: CSVETGYEQYF
CDR3 length: 12; V gene: TRBV9; J gene: TRBJ2-1; CDR3 protein: CASSRDPYEQFF
CDR3 length: 17; V gene: TRBV6-1; J gene: TRBJ2-1; CDR3 protein: CASSPGFREPFYNEQFF
CDR3 length: 16; V gene: TRBV6-5; J gene: TRBJ2-6; CDR3 protein: CASSYSSPRSINVLTF
CDR3 length: 19; V gene: TRBV18; J gene: TRBJ2-4; CDR3 protein: CASSASGHRDSLAKNIQYF